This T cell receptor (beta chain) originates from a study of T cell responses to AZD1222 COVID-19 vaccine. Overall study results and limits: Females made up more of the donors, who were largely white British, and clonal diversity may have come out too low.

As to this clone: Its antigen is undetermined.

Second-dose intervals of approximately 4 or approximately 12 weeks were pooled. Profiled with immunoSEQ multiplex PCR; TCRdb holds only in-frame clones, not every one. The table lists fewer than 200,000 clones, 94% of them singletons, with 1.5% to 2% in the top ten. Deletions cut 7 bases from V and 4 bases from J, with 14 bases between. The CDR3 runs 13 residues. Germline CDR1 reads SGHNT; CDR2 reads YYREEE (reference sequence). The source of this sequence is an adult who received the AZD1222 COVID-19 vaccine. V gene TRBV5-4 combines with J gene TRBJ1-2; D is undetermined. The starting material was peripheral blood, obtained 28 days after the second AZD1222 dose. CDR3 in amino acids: CASGTMGVYGYTF. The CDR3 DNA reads TGTGCCAGCGGCACGATGGGCGTCTATGGCTACACCTTC.